Below, 18 T cell receptor beta chains from the same sample are listed, as sequenced in a study of Tregs in tolerant kidney transplant recipients. Libraries were prepared by immunoSEQ multiplex PCR; TCRdb keeps only in-frame clonotypes and omits some of them. The table has about 100,000 clones, 80% to 95% seen once; the top ten hold around 1.6%. Recipients received nonmyeloablative bone marrow transplants from related graft donors, with transient mixed chimerism. Specimen: CD4+ T cells from blood (PBMCs), collected 12 months after the transplant. These receptors came from a human patient who received a combined kidney and bone marrow transplant. Some T cells may have originated in the graft donor.

The rearrangement joins TRBV4-1 to TRBJ2-2; D ambiguous. CDR3 length equals 15 residues. The germline V gene encodes CDR1 MGHRA and CDR2 YSYEKL. Deletions cut 0 bases from V and 2 bases from J, with 7 bases between. In nucleotides, the CDR3 is TGCGCCAGCAGCCAAGACAGGTTAAACACCGGGGAGCTGTTTTTT. Amino acids: CASSQDRLNTGELFF.

This chain connects TRBV19 to TRBJ1-2; D remains ambiguous. The CDR3 is made up of 13 amino acids. The V gene lost 4 bases and the J gene lost 4 bases, with 10 bases spanning the gap. CDR1 is LNHDA and CDR2 is SQIVND in the germline V gene (reference sequence). CDR3: CASSKSAIYGYTF. The CDR3 DNA reads as TGTGCCAGTAGTAAGTCCGCGATCTATGGCTACACCTTC. Together with reference TRBV19 and TRBJ1-2, the CDR3 gives the full variable domain: DGGITQSPKYLFRKEGQNVTLSCEQNLNHDAMYWYRQDPGQGLRLIYYSQIVNDFQKGDIAEGYSVSREKKESFPLTVTSAQKNPTAFYLCASSKSAIYGYTFGSGTRLTVV.

The chain recombines TRBV7-9 with TRBJ2-5; TRBD2 agrees at 10 bases. CDR1 and CDR2 from the germline V gene are SEHNR and FQNEAQ (reference sequence). With V trimmed by 1 base and J by 5 bases, 13 bases remained unmatched. This CDR3 is 18 amino acids long. This CDR3 is CASSLGMKRGGLTETQYF. Written as DNA, the CDR3 is TGTGCCAGCAGCTTAGGAATGAAGCGGGGGGGCCTTACGGAGACCCAGTACTTC.

CDR3 DNA sequence: TGCAGCGTTGTTAGCGGGGGCTACGAGCAGTACTTC. Translation: CSVVSGGYEQYF. The rearrangement uses TRBV29-1 and TRBJ2-7; 9 bases agree with TRBD2. The junction had 1 base not matched to a gene; V was cut back by 4 bases and J by 3 bases. The germline V gene has CDR1 SQVTM and CDR2 ANQGSEA. The CDR3 has 12 residues.

This chain links TRBV7-2 with TRBJ2-1; D may be TRBD2 (5 bases). CDR1 and CDR2 (germline): SGHTA, FQGNSA. The CDR3 has 15 residues. The V gene lost 2 bases and the J gene lost 0 bases, with 8 bases spanning the gap. The CDR3 sequence is CASSLFAGSYNEQFF. In nucleotides, the CDR3 is TGTGCCAGCAGCTTATTCGCGGGCTCCTACAATGAGCAGTTCTTC.

The rearrangement uses TRBV2 and TRBJ2-1, with 11 bases that match TRBD2. Unmatched junction bases numbered 30, after V lost 9 bases and J lost 8 bases. The CDR3 is 21 residues long. CDR1 and CDR2 from the germline V gene are SNHLY and FYNNEI. This CDR3 is CARERRTKPRIAGGPRDEQFF. The CDR3, as DNA: TGTGCCAGGGAAAGACGGACCAAACCGAGAATAGCGGGAGGGCCGAGAGATGAGCAGTTCTTC.

This clone has a single count. The J gene is TRBJ2-1, the V gene TRBV2; the D is unclear. V lost 6 bases to trimming and J lost 4 bases, with 10 bases between them. The CDR3 loop spans 13 amino acids. CDR1 SNHLY and CDR2 FYNNEI come from the germline V gene. The CDR3 bases are TGTGCCAGCAGGAGAGAGAGATACAATGAGCAGTTCTTC. It specifies CASRRERYNEQFF.

The rearrangement joins TRBV18 to TRBJ1-2, with 8 nucleotides matching TRBD1. Per the germline V gene, CDR1 is KGHSH and CDR2 is LQKENI. The CDR3 has 16 residues. V gave up 4 bases and J gave up 4 bases; unmatched junction bases: 11. CDR3 loop: CASSLLSTGQGYGYTF. CDR3 sequence (DNA): TGTGCCAGCTCACTTCTAAGTACCGGACAGGGCTATGGCTACACCTTC.

This rearrangement joins TRBV9 to TRBJ2-1; a possible D gene is TRBD2 (6 bases). The CDR3 spans 15 residues. The germline V gene has CDR1 SGDLS and CDR2 YYNGEE. V shed 4 bases and J shed 7 bases, with 18 bases lying between them. The CDR3 sequence: CASSSRGGGNNEQFF. The CDR3 bases are TGTGCCAGCAGCAGCCGAGGAGGCGGGAATAATGAGCAGTTCTTC.

The genes are TRBV25-1 and TRBJ2-1; 10 bases are shared with TRBD2. Trimming cost V 1 base and J 4 bases; bases outside gene matches: 7. CDR3 length: 17 amino acids. Germline V gives CDR1 MGHDK, CDR2 SYGVNS. The CDR3 coding sequence is TGTGCCAGCAGTGAATTCAAACTAGCGGGGAGATACAATGAGCAGTTCTTC. Translation: CASSEFKLAGRYNEQFF.

V and J are TRBV12-1 and TRBJ2-5; TRBD1 is taken as the D call from the table, unchecked against the DNA. TRBV12-1 is an annotated pseudogene. The CDR3 totals 15 residues. For the CDR3, the DNA is TGTGCCAGCAGCTTGGGACAGGGTGGCCAAGAGACCCAGTACTTC. Protein sequence: CASSLGQGGQETQYF.

The rearrangement uses TRBV4-2 and TRBJ2-7, with TRBD2 identical over 8 bases. This CDR3 has 15 residues. Germline values: CDR1 LGHNA, CDR2 YNFKEQ. V shed 0 bases and J 5 bases; nucleotides not matched to a gene: 6. The CDR3 DNA is TGTGCCAGCAGCCAAGACGGTCCGGGAGGGCACGAGCAGTACTTC. As protein: CASSQDGPGGHEQYF.

The sample holds a few counts of this clone. This rearrangement joins TRBV2 to TRBJ1-2; D not certain. V lost 7 bases to trimming and J lost 8 bases, with 17 bases between them. The CDR3 is 13 amino acids. The V gene's germline CDR1 is SNHLY and CDR2 FYNNEI. The CDR3 coding sequence is TGTGCCAGCACCCCAGCGCCTTTCGGGGGCTACACCTTC. This encodes CASTPAPFGGYTF.

The genes are TRBV6-7 and TRBJ2-7; no definite D call. TRBV6-7 is treated as an ORF (open reading frame) with a function not yet certain. The V end lost 2 bases, the J end lost 5 bases, and 7 bases lay between the germline ends. The CDR3 length is 12 residues. CDR3 in amino acids: CASSYPADEQYF. CDR3 in DNA: TGTGCCAGCAGTTACCCTGCGGACGAGCAGTACTTC.

This clone has a single count. The rearrangement links TRBV2 to TRBJ2-1, with a tentative D call TRBD1 (6 bases). The germline V gene encodes CDR1 SNHLY and CDR2 FYNNEI. Trimming removed 0 bases at V and 9 bases at J, with 9 bases between. The CDR3 contains 13 residues. The CDR3 nucleotides read TGTGCCAGCAGTGAAGCCATAGGGGGTGAGCAGTTCTTC. Translated, it gives CASSEAIGGEQFF.

This CDR3 reads CSVQGAAGQPQHF. As DNA, the CDR3 is TGCAGCGTACAGGGGGCGGCCGGGCAGCCCCAGCATTTT. The chain couples TRBV29-1 to TRBJ1-5; 9 nucleotides match TRBD1. V dropped 6 bases and J dropped 7; count of bases not matched to a gene: 7. This CDR3 comprises 13 residues. The V gene's germline CDR1 is SQVTM and CDR2 ANQGSEA. The variable domain in full, with the rest retrieved from reference TRBV29-1 and TRBJ1-5, is SAVISQKPSRDICQRGTSLTIQCQVDSQVTMMFWYRQQPGQSLTLIATANQGSEATYESGFVIDKFPISRPNLTFSTLTVSNMSPEDSSIYLCSVQGAAGQPQHFGDGTRLSIL.

This chain connects TRBV18 to TRBJ1-4; D is unclear. The CDR3 spans 12 residues. Trimming took 2 bases from V and 8 from J, leaving 6 bases between them. CDR1 and CDR2 (germline): KGHSH, LQKENI. CDR3 in DNA: TGTGCCAGCTCACCATCGGGAGAAAAACTGTTTTTT. It encodes CASSPSGEKLFF.

This chain links TRBV30 with TRBJ2-2; 8 nucleotides line up with TRBD2. The germline CDR1 and CDR2 sequences are GTSNPN and SVGIG (reference sequence). The CDR3 consists of 14 residues. J was trimmed by 3 bases and V by 2 bases; bases with no gene match: 2. The CDR3 coding sequence is TGTGCCTGGAGTCGACTAGCGTACACCGGGGAGCTGTTTTTT. It encodes CAWSRLAYTGELFF.